What follows is one T cell receptor beta chain and its context. The antigen it binds to is not known. No base qualities exist here, and no much larger clone lies one base off it. TCRbeta CDR3 regions were amplified from genomic DNA using the immunoSEQ Assay, a bias-controlled multiplex PCR. The authors' analysis ran thus. Nucleated cell counts per sample were estimated from amplification of reference gene primers within the assay. To quantify the absolute abundance of each unique TCRbeta CDR3 rearrangement, sequence reads were collapsed and filtered. For each sample, productive Simpson clonality was calculated as the square root of Simpson's diversity index over productive rearrangements. The immuneACCESS repertoire file appears here via TCRdb, limited to in-frame rearrangements. These files lack a portion of the clones; in checked studies, under half of the deficit traces to unresolved V genes, and the cause of the others is not known. D and trimming were read from the DNA, whereas the V and J calls and clone size are those reported in that table. In this sample the table shows about 75,000 clones, approximately 79% of which occur a single time. In total, the top ten clones hold approximately 2.8% of the sample.

The data belong to a study of blood T cell repertoires in COVID-19 (dated by TCRdb to the early 2020s). For context, the study as a whole: Collaborator samples came from the United States, Italy and Spain and covered acute and convalescent phases of COVID-19. The material from the prospective study consisted of cDNA or gDNA derived from T cells, B-cell-depleted T cells, or PBMCs. Deeply sampled blood TCRbeta repertoires from subjects exposed to, actively infected with, or recovered from COVID-19 were included in the dataset. The repertoires were made available in a free public database intended to serve as a resource for research on the immune response to SARS-CoV-2. Samples came from the ongoing ImmuneRACE study (first 160 participants) plus 1,254 subjects from 6 global collaborators. A de-identified subject ID, COVID-19 status, age in years and sex were almost always included in the sample metadata. Where available, HLA class I and class II types were taken from metadata supplied by the sample provider and were not determined by assay-based typing. Study-level results and caveats: How much clinical and demographic metadata was included differed by source and by participant, and the metadata was provided uncurated.

The germline V gene gives CDR1 as SNHLY and CDR2 as FYNNEI. From the cysteine through the phenylalanine, the CDR3 covers 13 amino acids. Kept here is only the CDR3 DNA, which spans 39 bases and is read in frame from base 1. Clipping removes 6 bases from V and 3 bases from J, with 3 as the unmatched junction base count. Whole blood was collected in K2EDTA tubes by collaborating institutions according to the institutions' own protocols. For TCRbeta analysis, collaborators shipped samples as frozen whole blood, isolated PBMCs, or DNA extracted from either of those sample types. The clonotype originates from a human donor with acute or convalescent COVID-19. The donor label of this sample is uncertain. The chain joins TRBV2 to TRBJ2-5; 8 of the junction bases match TRBD1. The sequencing input was peripheral blood. The DNA sequence is TGTGCCAGCAGAAAGGACAGGGAAGAGACCCAGTACTTC. It codes for CASRKDREETQYF.